This TCR beta chain was found in a study of cytomegalovirus exposure and HLA in healthy donors (dated by TCRdb to the late 2010s). Study-level background: The 650 to 750 repertoires of the first cohort and the 110 or so validation repertoires were produced on the same platform, according to a later analysis. The study aimed to test whether cataloging public T cell receptors could reveal signatures of past pathogen exposure. Besides the first cohort of roughly 640 subjects, a separate validation cohort made up of about 120 different subjects was used. High-throughput TCR immunosequencing, statistical association of individual TCRs with disease status, and machine learning were combined to predict cytomegalovirus infection status. What the work shows at the level of the full study, not this receptor alone: A total of roughly 160 TCR beta chains were listed by the study as associated with cytomegalovirus. Most TCR sequences were seen in very few donors, while some public TCRs were found in many individuals. The classifier was reported to diagnose cytomegalovirus status with high specificity and sensitivity in both the original and validation cohorts. In vitro tests confirmed that a few of the cytomegalovirus-associated TCR beta chains recognize cytomegalovirus antigens. A later analysis found that TCRs clustered in the first cohort also tended to co-occur in the 95 to 150 validation repertoires, with more than 90% of cluster scores above 0. The authors suggested that the approach could potentially be generalized to other disease states and immunological phenotypes. The validation cohort had no HLA typing available for a later analysis, so co-occurrence within that cohort was assessed over all 120 or so repertoires.

This clone was seen once. Its cognate antigen has yet to be identified. It has no much larger one-base neighbor in the sample; base qualities were not kept. According to the germline V gene, CDR1 reads MNHEY and CDR2 reads SVGAGI. The CDR3 spans 15 residues, from the cysteine through the phenylalanine. The CDR3 DNA has 45 bases and is translated from base 1. V was cut back by 4 bases and J by 0 bases, leaving a gap of 9 bases between them. The donors were included in the validation cohort of 100 to 150 subjects, a group kept apart from the roughly 680-subject first cohort. The library was made by the immunoSEQ multiplex PCR assay. Regarding the original processing steps: A statistical classification framework was built to diagnose cytomegalovirus status from the catalog of TCR beta chain sequences. In TCRdb, the immuneACCESS table is reduced to in-frame sequences with V and J assigned. These tables do not hold every clone; where another copy was compared, an unresolved V gene accounts for under half, and the others remain unexplained. V, J and clone size derive from that table, while D and trimming were established from the DNA sequence. The sample table holds 250,000 to 400,000 clones, of which nearly 90% were seen once. Approximately 0.9% of the sample is taken by the ten largest.

Rearrangement joined TRBV6-5 to TRBJ1-4; the D gene is unclear. Sequenced: PBMCs. The receptor's source is a man aged 25-40 years in good health and CMV-seronegative. The CDR3 region: CASSSSFATNEKLFF. The nucleotide sequence reads as follows: TGTGCCAGCAGTTCGTCTTTCGCAACTAATGAAAAACTGTTTTTT.